These 4 T cell receptor beta chains came from one sample sequenced in a study of blood T cell repertoires in COVID-19. Repertoires were generated with immunoSEQ multiplex PCR, while TCRdb's copy carries only in-frame clones and drops some. The top ten hold approximately 2% of the sample, which has 230,000 or so clones, more than 65% seen once. Sequencing input: peripheral blood. The receptor source for this set is a man aged 35 to 55 who had recovered from COVID-19.

The chain couples TRBV7-2 to TRBJ1-5, with unresolved D. V lost 1 base to trimming and J lost 0 bases, with 7 bases between them. Germline CDR1 reads SGHTA; CDR2 reads FQGNSA. CDR3 length: 15 residues. The DNA of the CDR3 is TGTGCCAGCAGCTTAGGTGGCAGTAGCAATCAGCCCCAGCATTTT. It translates to CASSLGGSSNQPQHF. Based on the CDR3 plus reference TRBV7-2 and TRBJ1-5, the full variable domain is GAGVSQSPSNKVTEKGKDVELRCDPISGHTALYWYRQSLGQGLEFLIYFQGNSAPDKSGLPSDRFSAERTGGSVSTLTIQRTQQEDSAVYLCASSLGGSSNQPQHFGDGTRLSIL.

The chain employs TRBV30 and TRBJ2-3, with 8 bases identical to TRBD2. The CDR3 spans 15 residues. Germline-derived CDR1 and CDR2 are GTSNPN and SVGIG (reference sequence). Trimming at V came to 5 bases and at J to 1 base, leaving 8 bases not matched to a gene. The CDR3 DNA reads TGTGCCTGGGGCCCCGGACTAGCAGGCACAGATACGCAGTATTTT. Protein product: CAWGPGLAGTDTQYF.

V is TRBV7-2 and J is TRBJ2-5, with TRBD1 matching 8 bases. With 2 bases clipped from V and 7 bases from J, the junction kept 21 bases outside the gene matches. The germline V gene has CDR1 SGHTA and CDR2 FQGNSA. The CDR3 spans 19 residues. The DNA for the CDR3 is TGTGCCAGCAGCTTACGAGACAGGGGATACCGGCCGGAGTTGAGGACCCAGTACTTC. Amino acids: CASSLRDRGYRPELRTQYF.

The chain joins TRBV11-2 to TRBJ2-7; no definite D call. The CDR3 extends over 13 amino acids. The germline V and J ends were trimmed by 0 bases and 3 bases, with 6 bases remaining between them. Per the germline V gene, CDR1 is SGHAT and CDR2 is FQNNGV. As DNA, the CDR3 is TGTGCCAGCAGCTTAGAAAACAGCTACGAGCAGTACTTC. It is translated as CASSLENSYEQYF. Variable domain in full (rest from reference TRBV11-2 and TRBJ2-7): EAGVAQSPRYKIIEKRQSVAFWCNPISGHATLYWYQQILGQGPKLLIQFQNNGVVDDSQLPKDRFSAERLKGVDSTLKIQPAKLEDSAVYLCASSLENSYEQYFGPGTRLTVT.